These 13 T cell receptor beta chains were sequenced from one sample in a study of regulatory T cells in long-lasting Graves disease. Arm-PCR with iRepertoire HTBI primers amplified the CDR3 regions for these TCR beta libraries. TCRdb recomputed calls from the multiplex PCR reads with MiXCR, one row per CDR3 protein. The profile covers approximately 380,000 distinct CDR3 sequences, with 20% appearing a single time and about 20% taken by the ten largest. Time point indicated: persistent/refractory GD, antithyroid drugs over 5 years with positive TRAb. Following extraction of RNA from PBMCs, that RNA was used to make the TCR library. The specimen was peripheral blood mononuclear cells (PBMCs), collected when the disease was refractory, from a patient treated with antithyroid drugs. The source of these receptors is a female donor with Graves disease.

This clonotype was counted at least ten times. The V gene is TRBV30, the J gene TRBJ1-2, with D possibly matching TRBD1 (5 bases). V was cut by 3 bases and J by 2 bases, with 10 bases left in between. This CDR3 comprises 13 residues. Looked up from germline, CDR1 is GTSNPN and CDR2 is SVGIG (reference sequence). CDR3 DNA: TGTGCCTGGAGCCAAGACAGCAACTATGGCTACACCTTC. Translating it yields CAWSQDSNYGYTF.

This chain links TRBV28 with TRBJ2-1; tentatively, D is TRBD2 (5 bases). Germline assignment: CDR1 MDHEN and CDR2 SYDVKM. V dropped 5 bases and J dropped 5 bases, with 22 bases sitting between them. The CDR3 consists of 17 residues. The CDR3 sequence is CASSTTRNYRGDNEQFF. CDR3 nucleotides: TGTGCCAGCAGTACAACTAGGAACTACAGAGGCGACAATGAGCAGTTCTTC.

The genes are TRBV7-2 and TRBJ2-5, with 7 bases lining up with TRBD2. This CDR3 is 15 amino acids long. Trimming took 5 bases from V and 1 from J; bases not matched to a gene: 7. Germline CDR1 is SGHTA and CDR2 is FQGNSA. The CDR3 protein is CASSRPGGLQETQYF. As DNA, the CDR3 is TGTGCCAGCAGCCGACCGGGAGGTCTCCAAGAGACCCAGTACTTC.

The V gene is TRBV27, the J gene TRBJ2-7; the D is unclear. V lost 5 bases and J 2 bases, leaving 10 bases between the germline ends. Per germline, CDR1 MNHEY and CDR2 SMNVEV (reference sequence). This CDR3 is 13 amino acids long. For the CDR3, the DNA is TGTGCCAGCAGTACAGTTCCCCCCTACGAGCAGTACTTC. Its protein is CASSTVPPYEQYF.

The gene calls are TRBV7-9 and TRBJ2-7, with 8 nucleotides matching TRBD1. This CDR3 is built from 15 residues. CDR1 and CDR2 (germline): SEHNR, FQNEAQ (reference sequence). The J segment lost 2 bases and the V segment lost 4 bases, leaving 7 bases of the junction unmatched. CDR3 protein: CASSSNRDRTYEQYF. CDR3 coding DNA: TGTGCCAGCAGCTCGAACCGGGACAGGACCTACGAGCAGTACTTC.

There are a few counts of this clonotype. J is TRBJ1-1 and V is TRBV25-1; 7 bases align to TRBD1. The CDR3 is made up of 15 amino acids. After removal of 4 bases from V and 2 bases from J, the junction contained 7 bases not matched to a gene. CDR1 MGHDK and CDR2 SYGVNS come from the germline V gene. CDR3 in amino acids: CASSALGTVNTEAFF. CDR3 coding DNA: TGTGCCAGCAGTGCTCTCGGGACAGTAAACACTGAAGCTTTCTTT. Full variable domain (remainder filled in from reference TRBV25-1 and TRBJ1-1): EADIYQTPRYLVIGTGKKITLECSQTMGHDKMYWYQQDPGMELHLIHYSYGVNSTEKGDLSSESTVSRIRTEHFPLTLESARPSHTSQYLCASSALGTVNTEAFFGQGTRLTVV.

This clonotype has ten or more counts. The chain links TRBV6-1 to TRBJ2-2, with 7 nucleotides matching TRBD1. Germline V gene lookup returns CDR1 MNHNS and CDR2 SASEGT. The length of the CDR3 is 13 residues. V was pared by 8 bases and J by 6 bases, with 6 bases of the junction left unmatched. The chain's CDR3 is CASVEDRAGELFF. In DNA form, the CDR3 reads TGTGCCAGCGTTGAAGACAGGGCCGGGGAGCTGTTTTTT.

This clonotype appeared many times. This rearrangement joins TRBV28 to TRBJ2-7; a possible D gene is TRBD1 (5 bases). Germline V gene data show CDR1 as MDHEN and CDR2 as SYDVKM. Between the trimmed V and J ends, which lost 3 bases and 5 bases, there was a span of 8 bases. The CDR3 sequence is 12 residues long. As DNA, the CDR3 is TGTGCCAGCAGTTTTTTCAGGGACGAGCAGTACTTC. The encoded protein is CASSFFRDEQYF.

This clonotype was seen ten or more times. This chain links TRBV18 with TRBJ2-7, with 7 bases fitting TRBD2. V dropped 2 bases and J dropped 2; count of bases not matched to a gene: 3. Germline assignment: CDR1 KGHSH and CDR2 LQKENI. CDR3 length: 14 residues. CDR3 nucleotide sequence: TGTGCCAGCTCACCAGGGACTACGACCTACGAGCAGTACTTC. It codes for CASSPGTTTYEQYF.

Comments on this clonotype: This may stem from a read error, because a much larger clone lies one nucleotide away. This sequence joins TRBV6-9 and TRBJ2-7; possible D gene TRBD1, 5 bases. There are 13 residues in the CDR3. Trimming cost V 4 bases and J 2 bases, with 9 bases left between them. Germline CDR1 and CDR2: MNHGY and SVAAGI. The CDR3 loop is CASSCTGPYEQYF. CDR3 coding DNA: TGTGCCAGCAGTTGTACAGGCCCCTACGAGCAGTACTTC.

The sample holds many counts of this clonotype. The CDR3 DNA follows: TGTGCCAGCAGCTTACAGGGGGTTAATTCACCCCTCCACTTT. Translation: CASSLQGVNSPLHF. The chain carries TRBV11-2 and TRBJ1-6; TRBD1 matches 7 bases. The germline V gene has CDR1 SGHAT and CDR2 FQNNGV. This CDR3 comprises 14 residues. J lost 6 bases, V lost 2 bases, and 1 base had no gene match.

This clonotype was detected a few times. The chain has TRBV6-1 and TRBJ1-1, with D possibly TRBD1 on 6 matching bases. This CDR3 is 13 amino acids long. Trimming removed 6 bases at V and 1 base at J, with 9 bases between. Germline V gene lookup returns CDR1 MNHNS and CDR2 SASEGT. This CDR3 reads CASRQGTNTEAFF. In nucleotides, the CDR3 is TGTGCCAGCAGGCAGGGGACGAACACTGAAGCTTTCTTT.

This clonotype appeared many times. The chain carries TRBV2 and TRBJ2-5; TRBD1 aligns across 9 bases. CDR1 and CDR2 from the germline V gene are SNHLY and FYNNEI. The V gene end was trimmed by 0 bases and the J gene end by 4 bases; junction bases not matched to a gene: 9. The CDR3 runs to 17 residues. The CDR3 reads CASSEASTRQGGETQYF. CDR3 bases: TGTGCCAGCAGTGAAGCGTCCACCAGACAGGGGGGAGAGACCCAGTACTTC.